This TCR beta chain appears in the sequencing data of a study of T cell responses to AZD1222 COVID-19 vaccine. Broader study findings: With two AZD1222 doses given, Spike-specific TCR breadth and depth both rose. Nearly half of spike-specific TCRs reportedly target unmutated variant regions. A mostly white British donor set with more females was recruited, and clonal diversity was possibly underestimated.

The germline V gene encodes CDR1 SGDLS and CDR2 YYNGEE. V trimming: 4 bases; J trimming: 3 bases; junction bases outside the gene matches: 6. This CDR3 has 14 amino acids. Clones were read by immunoSEQ multiplex PCR, and TCRdb kept only the in-frame ones, dropping some. The sample has around 99,000 clones, about nine tenths seen once. Of note for this clone: Its target is unknown.

The receptor's source is an adult in good health. The specimen was peripheral blood, collected on day 0 of AZD1222 vaccination. This chain uses TRBV9 with TRBJ2-7; 8 bases map to TRBD1. The CDR3 DNA reads as TGTGCCAGCAGCCCAGGACAGGGTCTCTACGAGCAGTACTTC. Translation: CASSPGQGLYEQYF.